A single sample gave rise to the 12 T cell receptor beta chains below, sequenced in a study of blood T cell repertoires in COVID-19. Only in-frame clones appear in the TCRdb table, and some are missing; sequencing was by immunoSEQ multiplex PCR. The sample lists approximately 200,000 clones; nearly 85% were seen once. The material sequenced was peripheral blood. These receptors came from a woman in her 30s with acute or convalescent COVID-19.

The chain recombines TRBV6-6 with TRBJ1-2, with TRBD1 as a possible D gene (5 bases). This CDR3 is 12 amino acids long. Germline V gene lookup returns CDR1 MNHNY and CDR2 SVGAGI (reference sequence). Deletions cut 4 bases from V and 3 bases from J, with 6 bases between. CDR3 protein: CASSSGYYGYTF. CDR3 coding DNA: TGTGCCAGCAGTTCAGGGTACTATGGCTACACCTTC.

The chain is built from TRBV6-5 and TRBJ2-1; 8 bases align to TRBD2. Germline loops: CDR1 MNHEY, CDR2 SVGAGI. The CDR3 runs 16 residues. J was trimmed by 1 base and V by 2 bases; bases with no gene match: 4. The CDR3 nucleotides read TGTGCCAGCAGTTACATCATAGCGGGATCCTACAATGAGCAGTTCTTC. It translates to CASSYIIAGSYNEQFF.

The sample holds a few counts of this clone. The chain is built from TRBV7-9 and TRBJ2-1; D remains unclear. Germline lookup yields CDR1 SEHNR and CDR2 FQNEAQ (reference sequence). CDR3 length equals 14 residues. Trimming removed 3 bases at V and 7 bases at J, with 13 bases between. CDR3 sequence reads: CASSFGSLRNEQFF. Written as DNA, the CDR3 is TGTGCCAGCAGCTTCGGGTCTCTGAGGAATGAGCAGTTCTTC.

V and J are TRBV20-1 and TRBJ2-7; D is perhaps TRBD2 (6 bases). Germline V gene sequence: CDR1 DFQATT, CDR2 SNEGSKA (reference sequence). This CDR3 comprises 16 residues. The V and J ends lost 3 bases and 1 base respectively, with 19 bases between them. The CDR3 region has the DNA TGCAGTGCTAGTCTTATAGCGATAGCGGCATCCTACGAGCAGTACTTC. As protein: CSASLIAIAASYEQYF.

This chain links TRBV9 with TRBJ1-1; 10 bases line up with TRBD1. Unmatched junction bases numbered 3, after V lost 3 bases and J lost 1 base. The CDR3 extends over 15 amino acids. Germline-derived CDR1 and CDR2 are SGDLS and YYNGEE. The CDR3 DNA is TGTGCCAGCAGCGACCGACAGGGGGCGAACACTGAAGCTTTCTTT. It codes for CASSDRQGANTEAFF.

The CDR3 nucleotides read TGTGCCAGCAGTGTTCGAGGGTTAGAGACCCAGTACTTC. As protein: CASSVRGLETQYF. The chain employs TRBV25-1 and TRBJ2-5, with D tentatively TRBD2 (5 bases). The V gene lost 4 bases and the J gene lost 4 bases, with 10 bases spanning the gap. The CDR3 consists of 13 residues. Per germline, CDR1 MGHDK and CDR2 SYGVNS.

This chain joins TRBV5-1 and TRBJ1-4, with 8 bases that match TRBD1. The germline V gene has CDR1 SGHRS and CDR2 YFSETQ. The CDR3 runs to 15 residues. V gave up 0 bases and J gave up 6 bases; unmatched junction bases: 4. This CDR3 is CASSLARGHDEKLFF. CDR3 DNA: TGCGCCAGCAGCTTGGCCAGGGGGCATGATGAAAAACTGTTTTTT. Combining the CDR3 with reference TRBV5-1 and TRBJ1-4 gives the whole variable domain KAGVTQTPRYLIKTRGQQVTLSCSPISGHRSVSWYQQTPGQGLQFLFEYFSETQRNKGNFPGRFSGRQFSNSRSEMNVSTLELGDSALYLCASSLARGHDEKLFFGSGTQLSVL.

This rearrangement joins TRBV19 to TRBJ1-1, with 8 bases identical to TRBD1. Germline trimming cut 9 bases from V and 4 bases from J; bases unmatched to any gene: 7. Germline CDR1 LNHDA, CDR2 SQIVND (reference sequence). This CDR3 has 13 amino acids. The CDR3 is CASRRQGSTEAFF. The CDR3 coding sequence is TGTGCCAGCCGGAGACAGGGGAGCACTGAAGCTTTCTTT.

The genes are TRBV28 and TRBJ1-5; TRBD1 matches 7 bases. Trimming removed 5 bases from V and 1 base from J; junction bases left unmatched: 14. This CDR3 contains 18 residues. Per germline, CDR1 MDHEN and CDR2 SYDVKM. The DNA for the CDR3 is TGTGCCAGCAGTCCCCGGACAGGACATTCTAAGAGCAATCAGCCCCAGCATTTT. It specifies CASSPRTGHSKSNQPQHF.

The chain is built from TRBV4-3 and TRBJ2-2; possible D gene TRBD1, 5 bases. This CDR3 is 14 amino acids long. Trimming left V 3 bases short and J 2 bases short, with 7 bases between. Germline-derived CDR1 and CDR2 are LGHNA and YSLEER. The CDR3 reads CASSQGPNTGELFF. In DNA form, the CDR3 reads TGCGCCAGCAGCCAGGGGCCTAACACCGGGGAGCTGTTTTTT.

The chain couples TRBV16 to TRBJ2-1, with D hard to call. Trimming left V 1 base short and J 5 bases short, with 6 bases between. The CDR3 is 13 residues long. The germline gives CDR1 KGHSY, CDR2 FQNENV. The CDR3 sequence: CASSQFRDNEQFF. CDR3 DNA: TGTGCCAGCAGCCAATTTCGGGACAATGAGCAGTTCTTC.

V and J are TRBV27 and TRBJ2-1, with 12 bases aligning to TRBD2. Trimming at V came to 5 bases and at J to 0 bases, leaving 11 bases not matched to a gene. The CDR3 sequence is 19 residues long. The germline V gene has CDR1 MNHEY and CDR2 SMNVEV (reference sequence). CDR3 protein: CASSHRRTSGTYSYNEQFF. Written as DNA, the CDR3 is TGTGCCAGCAGTCACCGGAGGACTAGCGGGACTTACTCCTACAATGAGCAGTTCTTC.